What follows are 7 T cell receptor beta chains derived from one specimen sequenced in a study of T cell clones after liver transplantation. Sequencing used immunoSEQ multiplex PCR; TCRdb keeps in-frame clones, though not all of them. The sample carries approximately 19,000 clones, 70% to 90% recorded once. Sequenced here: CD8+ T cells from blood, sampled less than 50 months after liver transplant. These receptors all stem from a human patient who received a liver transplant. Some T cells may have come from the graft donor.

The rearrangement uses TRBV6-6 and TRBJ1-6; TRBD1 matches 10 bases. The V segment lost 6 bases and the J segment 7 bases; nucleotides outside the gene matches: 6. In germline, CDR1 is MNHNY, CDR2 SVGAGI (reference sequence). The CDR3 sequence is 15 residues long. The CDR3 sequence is CASSPPGQGNSPLHF. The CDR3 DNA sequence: TGTGCCAGCAGCCCCCCGGGACAGGGGAATTCACCCCTCCACTTT.

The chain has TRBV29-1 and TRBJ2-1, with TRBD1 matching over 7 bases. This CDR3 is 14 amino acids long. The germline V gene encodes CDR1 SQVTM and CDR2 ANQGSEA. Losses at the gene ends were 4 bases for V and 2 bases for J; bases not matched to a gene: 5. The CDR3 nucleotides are TGCAGCGTTGCTGGGGACAGAGCCTACAATGAGCAGTTCTTC. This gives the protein CSVAGDRAYNEQFF.

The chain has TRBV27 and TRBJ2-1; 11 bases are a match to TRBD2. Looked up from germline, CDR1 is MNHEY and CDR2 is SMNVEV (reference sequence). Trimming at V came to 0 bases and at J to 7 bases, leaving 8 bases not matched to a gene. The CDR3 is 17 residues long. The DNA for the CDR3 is TGTGCCAGCAGTTTATCCCTGACTAGCGGGATATATAATGAGCAGTTCTTC. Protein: CASSLSLTSGIYNEQFF.

As DNA, the CDR3 is TGTGCCAGCAGGGGACCGGGGGGGCAGCCCCAGCATTTT. Translating gives CASRGPGGQPQHF. J is TRBJ1-5 and V is TRBV27; D is perhaps TRBD1 (5 bases). V was shortened by 6 bases and J by 7 bases, with 13 bases between the two germline ends. CDR1 and CDR2 from the germline V gene are MNHEY and SMNVEV (reference sequence). CDR3 length: 13 residues.

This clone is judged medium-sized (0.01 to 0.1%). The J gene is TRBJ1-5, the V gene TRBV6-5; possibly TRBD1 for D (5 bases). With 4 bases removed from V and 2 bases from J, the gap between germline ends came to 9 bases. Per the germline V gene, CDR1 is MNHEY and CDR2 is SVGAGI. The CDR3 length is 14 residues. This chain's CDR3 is CASSLVQGNQPQHF. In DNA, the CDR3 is TGTGCCAGCAGTTTAGTACAGGGCAATCAGCCCCAGCATTTT.

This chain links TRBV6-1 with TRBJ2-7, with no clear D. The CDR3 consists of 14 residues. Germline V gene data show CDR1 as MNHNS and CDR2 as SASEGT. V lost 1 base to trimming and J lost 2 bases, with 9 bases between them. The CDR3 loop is CASSEELRPYEQYF. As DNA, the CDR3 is TGTGCCAGCAGTGAAGAGCTCCGACCCTACGAGCAGTACTTC.

CDR3 coding DNA: TGTGCCAGCGGGGGCTACGAGCAGTACTTC. Translated, it gives CASGGYEQYF. The J gene is TRBJ2-7, the V gene TRBV27; D possibly matches TRBD1 or TRBD2 (5 bases each). In germline, CDR1 is MNHEY, CDR2 SMNVEV (reference sequence). The V end lost 8 bases, the J end lost 3 bases, and 5 bases lay between the germline ends. The CDR3 covers 10 residues.